This T cell receptor (beta chain) was sequenced in a study of T-cell memory formation after mild COVID-19. General study findings and limits: While clones contracting from day 15 to 85 were balanced between CD4 and CD8, later expanders leaned CD4+.

Trimming at V came to 4 bases and at J to 2 bases, leaving 7 bases not matched to a gene. Germline V gene sequence: CDR1 MNHEY, CDR2 SVGAGI. This CDR3 comprises 16 residues. In the case of this clonotype: Its cognate antigen is unknown.

TCRdb re-derived calls from the 5' RACE reads in MiXCR, one entry per CDR3 protein. The repertoire holds about 560,000 distinct CDR3 sequences, with approximately 15% as singletons. The sequenced sample was PBMCs or a T cell subset sorted from them (not recorded which). The chain has TRBV6-5 and TRBJ2-7; 11 bases match TRBD1. The clonotype originates from an adult woman who had mild COVID-19 (a few samples of this study predate the infection). Cell type and time point are not known. The CDR3 spells CASSSPGQGGTYEQYF. The CDR3, as DNA: TGTGCCAGCAGTTCTCCGGGACAGGGGGGGACCTACGAGCAGTACTTC.